The 6 T cell receptor beta chains listed next were all sequenced from one sample in a study of T-cell memory formation after mild COVID-19. One entry per CDR3 protein results from TCRdb running MiXCR on the 5' RACE reads. Here the sample spans some 450,000 distinct CDR3 sequences, approximately 18% being singletons. Sample: PBMCs or a T cell subset sorted from them (not recorded which). These receptors were collected from a man aged 18 to 29 who had mild COVID-19 (a few samples of this study predate the infection). Cell type and time point are not known.

The rearrangement joins TRBV28 to TRBJ2-2, with D uncertain. The V and J ends lost 7 bases and 5 bases respectively, with 11 bases between them. CDR1 is MDHEN and CDR2 is SYDVKM in the germline V gene. The length of the CDR3 is 13 residues. CDR3 loop: CASIVRHTGELFF. The CDR3 DNA reads as TGTGCCAGCATTGTGCGTCATACCGGGGAGCTGTTTTTT.

V gene TRBV6-1 combines with J gene TRBJ2-3; perhaps TRBD2 as D (6 bases). Trimming shortened V by 3 bases and J by 11 bases, and 18 bases separated the two germline ends. Germline V lookup: CDR1 MNHNS, CDR2 SASEGT. The CDR3 runs to 14 residues. CDR3 amino acids: CASSEGDGGLRQYF. CDR3 nucleotide sequence: TGTGCCAGCAGTGAGGGCGACGGGGGATTAAGGCAGTATTTT.

The rearrangement uses TRBV4-1 and TRBJ2-5, with 8 nucleotides matching TRBD1. The J segment lost 5 bases and the V segment lost 0 bases, leaving 5 bases of the junction unmatched. Germline values: CDR1 MGHRA, CDR2 YSYEKL. The CDR3 consists of 15 residues. CDR3 in amino acids: CASSQDSRGRETQYF. As DNA, the CDR3 is TGCGCCAGCAGCCAAGATTCCAGGGGGCGGGAGACCCAGTACTTC.

This clonotype appeared many times. The rearrangement links TRBV5-1 to TRBJ2-1; either TRBD1 or TRBD2 may fit D (6 bases each). The CDR3 runs to 13 residues. V lost 5 bases and J lost 7, with 13 bases in between. CDR1 SGHRS and CDR2 YFSETQ come from the germline V gene. CDR3 in amino acids: CASSPRRGNEQFF. The DNA for the CDR3 is TGCGCCAGCAGTCCCCGGAGGGGGAATGAGCAGTTCTTC.

This clonotype turned up a few times. V is TRBV4-1 and J is TRBJ2-7; TRBD2 might be the D (7 bases). Germline CDR1 and CDR2: MGHRA and YSYEKL. The CDR3 sequence is 16 residues long. Deletions cut 5 bases from V and 2 bases from J, with 19 bases between. CDR3 sequence: CASSSRGRGIPYEQYF. For the CDR3, the DNA is TGCGCCAGCAGCTCGCGGGGGCGGGGGATTCCCTACGAGCAGTACTTC.

The chain combines TRBV7-2 with TRBJ2-1, with 8 bases aligning to TRBD2. This CDR3 has 14 amino acids. Unmatched junction bases numbered 7, after V lost 5 bases and J lost 7 bases. The germline CDR1 and CDR2 sequences are SGHTA and FQGNSA. CDR3 coding DNA: TGTGCCAGCAGCCCCGATAGCGGGGATAATGAGCAGTTCTTC. It yields the protein CASSPDSGDNEQFF. The full variable domain, rest sourced from reference TRBV7-2 and TRBJ2-1, is GAGVSQSPSNKVTEKGKDVELRCDPISGHTALYWYRQSLGQGLEFLIYFQGNSAPDKSGLPSDRFSAERTGGSVSTLTIQRTQQEDSAVYLCASSPDSGDNEQFFGPGTRLTVL.